This TCR beta chain was documented in a study of cytomegalovirus exposure and HLA in healthy donors. Study as a whole: Among the approximately 400 genotyped donors, about 81% were placed in the Caucasian-associated ancestry cluster.

The PCR was carried out with 60 Vbeta primers and 13 Jbeta primers. The protocol was immunoSEQ multiplex PCR, while the TCRdb copy is restricted to in-frame clones and leaves out a portion. The repertoire holds around 170,000 clones, with about 84% as singletons. Findings and caveats of the study: Later analysis associated a missense DCLRE1C variant with TCR beta V- and J-gene trimming.

The sample holds a few counts of this clone. Its specificity is unknown. CDR1 and CDR2 (germline): MNHEY, SMNVEV (reference sequence). The CDR3 has 15 amino acids. V lost 6 bases to trimming and J lost 6 bases; unmatched junction nucleotides: 11. The V and J genes are TRBV27 and TRBJ1-5, with 7 bases that match TRBD1. The sequence was collected from a man aged 45-65 years in good health and CMV-seronegative. Source material: PBMCs. CDR3 DNA sequence: TGTGCCAGCAGCTTGACAGGGTCCAATTCTCAGCCCCAGCATTTT. It codes for CASSLTGSNSQPQHF.